The sequence of this TCR beta chain was determined in a study of blood T cell repertoires in COVID-19. Source study methods: Amplification of reference gene primers was used by the study to estimate nucleated cell counts. Method: immunoSEQ multiplex PCR; TCRdb's copy keeps in-frame clones and lacks some. V, J and clone size derive from that table, while D and trimming were established from the DNA sequence. The sample has tens of thousands of clones, about four fifths seen once. The V gene's germline CDR1 is MGHRA and CDR2 YSYEKL. The CDR3 extends over 15 amino acids. V shed 2 bases and J 6 bases; nucleotides not matched to a gene: 9. Seattle-derived patients entered the study during active infection and were followed longitudinally.

J is TRBJ1-2 and V is TRBV4-1, with 7 nucleotides matching TRBD1. This TCR was recovered from a man at least 80 years old with COVID-19, enrolled during active disease. The sequencing sample was made of peripheral blood. The CDR3 coding sequence is TGCGCCAGCAGCCAACCTGACAGGGAAGGGCATGGCTACACCTTC. It encodes CASSQPDREGHGYTF.